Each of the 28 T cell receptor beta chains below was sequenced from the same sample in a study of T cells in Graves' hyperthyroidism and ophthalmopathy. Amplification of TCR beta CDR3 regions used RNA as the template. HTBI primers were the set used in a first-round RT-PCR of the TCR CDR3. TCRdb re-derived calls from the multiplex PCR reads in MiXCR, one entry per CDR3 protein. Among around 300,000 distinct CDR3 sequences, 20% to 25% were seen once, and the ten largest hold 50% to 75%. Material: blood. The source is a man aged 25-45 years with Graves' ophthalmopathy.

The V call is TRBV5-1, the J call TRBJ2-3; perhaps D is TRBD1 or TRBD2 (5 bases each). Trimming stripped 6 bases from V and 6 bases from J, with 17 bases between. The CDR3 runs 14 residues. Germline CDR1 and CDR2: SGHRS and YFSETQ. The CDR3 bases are TGCGCCAGCACCCTGGGGAGCGCAGGGGATACGCAGTATTTT. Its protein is CASTLGSAGDTQYF.

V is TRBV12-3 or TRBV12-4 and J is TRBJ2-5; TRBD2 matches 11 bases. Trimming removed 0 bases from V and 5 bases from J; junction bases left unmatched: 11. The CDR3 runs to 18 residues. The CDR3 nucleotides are TGTGCCAGCAGTTTAGCGGCAGGACTAGCGGGCCCCCGCGAGACCCAGTACTTC. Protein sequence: CASSLAAGLAGPRETQYF.

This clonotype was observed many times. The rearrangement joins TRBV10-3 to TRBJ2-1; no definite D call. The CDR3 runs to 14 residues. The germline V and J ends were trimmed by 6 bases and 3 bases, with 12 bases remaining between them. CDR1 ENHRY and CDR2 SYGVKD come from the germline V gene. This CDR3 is CAIRLGPRYNEQFF. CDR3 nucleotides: TGTGCCATCAGACTCGGACCTCGCTACAATGAGCAGTTCTTC.

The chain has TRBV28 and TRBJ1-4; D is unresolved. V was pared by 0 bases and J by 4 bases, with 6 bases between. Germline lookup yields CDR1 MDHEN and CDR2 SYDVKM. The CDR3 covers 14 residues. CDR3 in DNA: TGTGCCAGCAGTTTATGGCAAGATAATGAAAAACTGTTTTTT. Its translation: CASSLWQDNEKLFF. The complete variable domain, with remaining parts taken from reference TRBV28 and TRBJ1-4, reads DVKVTQSSRYLVKRTGEKVFLECVQDMDHENMFWYRQDPGLGLRLIYFSYDVKMKEKGDIPEGYSVSREKKERFSLILESASTNQTSMYLCASSLWQDNEKLFFGSGTQLSVL.

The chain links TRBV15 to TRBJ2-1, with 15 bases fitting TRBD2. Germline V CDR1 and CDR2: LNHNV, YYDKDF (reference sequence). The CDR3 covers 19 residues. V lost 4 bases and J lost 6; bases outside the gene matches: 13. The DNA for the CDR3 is TGTGCCACCAGCACTCCCCCGGGACTAGCGGGAGGTCGGAGCAATGAGCAGTTCTTC. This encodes CATSTPPGLAGGRSNEQFF.

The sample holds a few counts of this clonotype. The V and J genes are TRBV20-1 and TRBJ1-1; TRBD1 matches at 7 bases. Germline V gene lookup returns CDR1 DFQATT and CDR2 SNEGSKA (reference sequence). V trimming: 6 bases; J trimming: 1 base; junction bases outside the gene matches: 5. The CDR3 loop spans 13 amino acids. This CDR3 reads CSAARDRNTEAFF. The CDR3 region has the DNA TGCAGTGCCGCCCGGGACAGGAACACTGAAGCTTTCTTT.

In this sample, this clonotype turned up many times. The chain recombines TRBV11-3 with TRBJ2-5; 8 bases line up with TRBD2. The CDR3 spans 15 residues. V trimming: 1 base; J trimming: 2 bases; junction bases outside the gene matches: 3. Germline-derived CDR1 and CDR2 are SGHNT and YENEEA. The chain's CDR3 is CASSLAGGKQETQYF. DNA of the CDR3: TGTGCCAGCAGCTTAGCGGGAGGGAAGCAAGAGACCCAGTACTTC.

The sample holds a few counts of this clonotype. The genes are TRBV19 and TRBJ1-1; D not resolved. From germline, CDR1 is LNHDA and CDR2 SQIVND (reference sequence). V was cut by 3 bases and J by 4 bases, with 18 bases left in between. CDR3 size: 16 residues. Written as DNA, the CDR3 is TGTGCCAGTAGTATCGACGAATATGTTCGGGGCACTGAAGCTTTCTTT. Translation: CASSIDEYVRGTEAFF.

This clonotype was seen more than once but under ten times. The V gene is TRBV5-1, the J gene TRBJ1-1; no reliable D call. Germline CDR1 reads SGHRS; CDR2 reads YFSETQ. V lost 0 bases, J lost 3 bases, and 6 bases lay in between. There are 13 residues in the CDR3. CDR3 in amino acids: CASSLVRDTEAFF. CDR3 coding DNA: TGCGCCAGCAGCTTGGTTCGGGACACTGAAGCTTTCTTT.

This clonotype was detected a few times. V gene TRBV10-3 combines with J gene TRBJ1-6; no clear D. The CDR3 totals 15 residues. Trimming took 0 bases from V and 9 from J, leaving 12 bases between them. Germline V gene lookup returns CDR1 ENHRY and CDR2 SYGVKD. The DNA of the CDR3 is TGTGCCATCAGTGAGTCGGATAGGGATGGTTCACCCCTCCACTTT. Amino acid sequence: CAISESDRDGSPLHF.

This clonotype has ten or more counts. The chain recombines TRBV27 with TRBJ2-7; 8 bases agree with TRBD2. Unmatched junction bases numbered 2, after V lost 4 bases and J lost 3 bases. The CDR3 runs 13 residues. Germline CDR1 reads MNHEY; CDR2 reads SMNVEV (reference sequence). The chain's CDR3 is CASSSGLDYEQYF. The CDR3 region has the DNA TGTGCCAGCAGTTCGGGACTAGACTACGAGCAGTACTTC.

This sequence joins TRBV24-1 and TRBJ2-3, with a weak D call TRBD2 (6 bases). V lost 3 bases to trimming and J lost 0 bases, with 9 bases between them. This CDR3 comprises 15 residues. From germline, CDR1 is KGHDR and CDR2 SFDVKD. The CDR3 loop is CATSDPGTSTDTQYF. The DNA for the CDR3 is TGTGCCACCAGTGATCCCGGGACTAGCACAGATACGCAGTATTTT.

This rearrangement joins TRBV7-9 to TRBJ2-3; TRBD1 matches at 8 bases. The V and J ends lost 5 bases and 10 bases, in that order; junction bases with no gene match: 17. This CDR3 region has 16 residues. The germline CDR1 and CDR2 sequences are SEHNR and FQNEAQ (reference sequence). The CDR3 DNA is TGTGCCAGCAGCGCCCGGGGGCAGGGGGCGAGGGATGCGCAGTATTTT. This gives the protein CASSARGQGARDAQYF.

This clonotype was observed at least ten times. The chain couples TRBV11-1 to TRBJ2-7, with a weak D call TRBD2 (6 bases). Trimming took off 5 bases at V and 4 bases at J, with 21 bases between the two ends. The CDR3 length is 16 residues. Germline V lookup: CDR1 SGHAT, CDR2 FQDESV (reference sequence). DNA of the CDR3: TGTGCCAGCAGCCCCGCGGGGCCTATCCGCCCATACGAGCAGTACTTC. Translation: CASSPAGPIRPYEQYF. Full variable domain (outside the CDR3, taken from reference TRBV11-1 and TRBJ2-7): EAEVAQSPRYKITEKSQAVAFWCDPISGHATLYWYRQILGQGPELLVQFQDESVVDDSQLPKDRFSAERLKGVDSTLKIQPAELGDSAMYLCASSPAGPIRPYEQYFGPGTRLTVT.

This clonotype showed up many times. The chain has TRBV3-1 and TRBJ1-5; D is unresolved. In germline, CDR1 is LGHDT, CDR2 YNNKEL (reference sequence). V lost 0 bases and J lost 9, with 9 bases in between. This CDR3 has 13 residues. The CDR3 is CASSQDQEGPQHF. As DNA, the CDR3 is TGTGCCAGCAGCCAAGATCAAGAGGGGCCCCAGCATTTT.

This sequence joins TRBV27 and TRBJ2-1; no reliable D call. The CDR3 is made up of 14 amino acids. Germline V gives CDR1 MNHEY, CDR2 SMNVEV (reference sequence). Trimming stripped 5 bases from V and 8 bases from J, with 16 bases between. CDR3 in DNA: TGTGCCAGCAGTCCGAGACCTGATGGGCATGAGCAGTTCTTC. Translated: CASSPRPDGHEQFF.

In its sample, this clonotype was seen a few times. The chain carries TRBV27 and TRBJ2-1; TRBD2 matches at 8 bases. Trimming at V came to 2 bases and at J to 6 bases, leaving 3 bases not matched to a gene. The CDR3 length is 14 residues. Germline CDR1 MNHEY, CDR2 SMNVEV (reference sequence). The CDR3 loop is CASSLSGGGNEQFF. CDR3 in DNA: TGTGCCAGCAGTTTAAGCGGGGGCGGCAATGAGCAGTTCTTC.

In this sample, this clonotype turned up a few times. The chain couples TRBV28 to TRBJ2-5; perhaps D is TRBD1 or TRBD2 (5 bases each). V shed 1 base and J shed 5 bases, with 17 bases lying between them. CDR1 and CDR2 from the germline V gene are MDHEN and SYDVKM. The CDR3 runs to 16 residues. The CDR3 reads CASSLLGEKGRETQYF. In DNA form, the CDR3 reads TGTGCCAGCAGTTTATTGGGGGAGAAGGGGCGGGAGACCCAGTACTTC.

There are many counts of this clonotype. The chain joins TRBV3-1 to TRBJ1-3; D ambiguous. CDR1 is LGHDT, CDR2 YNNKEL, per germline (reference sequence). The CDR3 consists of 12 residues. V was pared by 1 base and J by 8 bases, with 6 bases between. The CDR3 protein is CASSQVPHTIYF. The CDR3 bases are TGTGCCAGCAGCCAAGTGCCTCACACCATATATTTT.

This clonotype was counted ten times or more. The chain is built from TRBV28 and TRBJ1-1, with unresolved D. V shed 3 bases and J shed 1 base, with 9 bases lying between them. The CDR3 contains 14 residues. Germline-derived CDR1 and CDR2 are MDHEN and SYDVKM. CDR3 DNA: TGTGCCAGCAGTTTTGAGAGGTGGAACACTGAAGCTTTCTTT. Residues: CASSFERWNTEAFF.

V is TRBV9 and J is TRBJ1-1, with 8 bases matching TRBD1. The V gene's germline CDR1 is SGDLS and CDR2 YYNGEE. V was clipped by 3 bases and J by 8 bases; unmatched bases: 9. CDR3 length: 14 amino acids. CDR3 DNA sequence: TGTGCCAGCAGCGGTTCCAGACAGGGGCCCGAAGCTTTCTTT. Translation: CASSGSRQGPEAFF.

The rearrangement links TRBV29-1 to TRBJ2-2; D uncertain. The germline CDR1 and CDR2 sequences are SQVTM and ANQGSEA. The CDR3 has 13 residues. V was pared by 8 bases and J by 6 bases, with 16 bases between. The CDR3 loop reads CSIIGRPAGELFF. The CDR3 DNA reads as TGCAGCATTATAGGTCGGCCCGCCGGGGAGCTGTTTTTT.

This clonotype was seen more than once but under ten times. CDR3 sequence: CASSQPTATGELFF. The CDR3 DNA sequence: TGTGCCAGCAGCCAACCTACAGCGACCGGGGAGCTGTTTTTT. V is TRBV11-2 and J is TRBJ2-2; D is uncertain. V lost 5 bases, J lost 5 bases, and 12 bases lay in between. Germline CDR1 reads SGHAT; CDR2 reads FQNNGV. There are 14 residues in the CDR3.

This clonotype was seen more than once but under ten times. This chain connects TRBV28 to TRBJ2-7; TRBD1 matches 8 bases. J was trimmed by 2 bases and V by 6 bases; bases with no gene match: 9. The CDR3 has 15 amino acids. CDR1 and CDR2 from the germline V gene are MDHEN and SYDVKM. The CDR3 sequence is CASRTQGAGPYEQYF. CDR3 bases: TGTGCCAGCAGAACTCAGGGGGCGGGTCCCTACGAGCAGTACTTC. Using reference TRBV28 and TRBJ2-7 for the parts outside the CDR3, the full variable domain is DVKVTQSSRYLVKRTGEKVFLECVQDMDHENMFWYRQDPGLGLRLIYFSYDVKMKEKGDIPEGYSVSREKKERFSLILESASTNQTSMYLCASRTQGAGPYEQYFGPGTRLTVT.

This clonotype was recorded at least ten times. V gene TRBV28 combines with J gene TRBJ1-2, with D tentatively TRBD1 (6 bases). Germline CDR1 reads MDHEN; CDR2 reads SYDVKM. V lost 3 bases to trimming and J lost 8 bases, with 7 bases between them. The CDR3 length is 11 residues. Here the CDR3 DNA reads TGTGCCAGCAGTTTCAGGGGCGGCTACACCTTC. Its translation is CASSFRGGYTF.

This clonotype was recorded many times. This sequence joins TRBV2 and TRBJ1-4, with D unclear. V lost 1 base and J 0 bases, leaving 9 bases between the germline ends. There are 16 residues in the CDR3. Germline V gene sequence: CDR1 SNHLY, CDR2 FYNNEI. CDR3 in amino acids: CASSEERVPTNEKLFF. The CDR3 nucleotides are TGTGCCAGCAGTGAAGAGAGAGTACCAACTAATGAAAAACTGTTTTTT.

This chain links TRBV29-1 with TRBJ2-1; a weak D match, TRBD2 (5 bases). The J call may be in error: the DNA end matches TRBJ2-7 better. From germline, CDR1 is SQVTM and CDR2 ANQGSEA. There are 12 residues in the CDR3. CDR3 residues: CSVPDYTNEQYF. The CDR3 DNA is TGCAGCGTCCCCGACTATACAAATGAGCAGTACTTC.

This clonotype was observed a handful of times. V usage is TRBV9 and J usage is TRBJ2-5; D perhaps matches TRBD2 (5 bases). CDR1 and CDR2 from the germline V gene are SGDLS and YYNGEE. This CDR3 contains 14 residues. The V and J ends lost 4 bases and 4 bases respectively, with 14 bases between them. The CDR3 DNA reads TGTGCCAGCAGCCCTCATAACGGGGTAGAGACCCAGTACTTC. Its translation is CASSPHNGVETQYF.